This entry concerns a single T cell receptor (beta chain). Per germline, CDR1 SGHRS and CDR2 YFSETQ. Trimming stripped 8 bases from V and 3 bases from J, with 15 bases between. The CDR3 spans 14 residues. This specimen belongs to a study of blood T cell repertoires in COVID-19. Study information: Acute and convalescent COVID-19 specimens originated in the United States, Italy and Spain. In each case, the material was cDNA or gDNA derived from T cells, B-cell-depleted T cells, or PBMCs.

The method was immunoSEQ multiplex PCR; TCRdb's version includes in-frame clones alone and lacks a portion of them. The sample holds over 150,000 clones, roughly 90% seen once. The receptor's source is a man between 45 and 60 years old with acute or convalescent COVID-19. This chain connects TRBV5-1 to TRBJ2-1; D possibly corresponds to TRBD2 (6 bases). Sequencing was performed on peripheral blood. The CDR3 sequence is CASQRGDGYNEQFF. CDR3 coding DNA: TGCGCCAGTCAGCGCGGGGACGGCTACAATGAGCAGTTCTTC.